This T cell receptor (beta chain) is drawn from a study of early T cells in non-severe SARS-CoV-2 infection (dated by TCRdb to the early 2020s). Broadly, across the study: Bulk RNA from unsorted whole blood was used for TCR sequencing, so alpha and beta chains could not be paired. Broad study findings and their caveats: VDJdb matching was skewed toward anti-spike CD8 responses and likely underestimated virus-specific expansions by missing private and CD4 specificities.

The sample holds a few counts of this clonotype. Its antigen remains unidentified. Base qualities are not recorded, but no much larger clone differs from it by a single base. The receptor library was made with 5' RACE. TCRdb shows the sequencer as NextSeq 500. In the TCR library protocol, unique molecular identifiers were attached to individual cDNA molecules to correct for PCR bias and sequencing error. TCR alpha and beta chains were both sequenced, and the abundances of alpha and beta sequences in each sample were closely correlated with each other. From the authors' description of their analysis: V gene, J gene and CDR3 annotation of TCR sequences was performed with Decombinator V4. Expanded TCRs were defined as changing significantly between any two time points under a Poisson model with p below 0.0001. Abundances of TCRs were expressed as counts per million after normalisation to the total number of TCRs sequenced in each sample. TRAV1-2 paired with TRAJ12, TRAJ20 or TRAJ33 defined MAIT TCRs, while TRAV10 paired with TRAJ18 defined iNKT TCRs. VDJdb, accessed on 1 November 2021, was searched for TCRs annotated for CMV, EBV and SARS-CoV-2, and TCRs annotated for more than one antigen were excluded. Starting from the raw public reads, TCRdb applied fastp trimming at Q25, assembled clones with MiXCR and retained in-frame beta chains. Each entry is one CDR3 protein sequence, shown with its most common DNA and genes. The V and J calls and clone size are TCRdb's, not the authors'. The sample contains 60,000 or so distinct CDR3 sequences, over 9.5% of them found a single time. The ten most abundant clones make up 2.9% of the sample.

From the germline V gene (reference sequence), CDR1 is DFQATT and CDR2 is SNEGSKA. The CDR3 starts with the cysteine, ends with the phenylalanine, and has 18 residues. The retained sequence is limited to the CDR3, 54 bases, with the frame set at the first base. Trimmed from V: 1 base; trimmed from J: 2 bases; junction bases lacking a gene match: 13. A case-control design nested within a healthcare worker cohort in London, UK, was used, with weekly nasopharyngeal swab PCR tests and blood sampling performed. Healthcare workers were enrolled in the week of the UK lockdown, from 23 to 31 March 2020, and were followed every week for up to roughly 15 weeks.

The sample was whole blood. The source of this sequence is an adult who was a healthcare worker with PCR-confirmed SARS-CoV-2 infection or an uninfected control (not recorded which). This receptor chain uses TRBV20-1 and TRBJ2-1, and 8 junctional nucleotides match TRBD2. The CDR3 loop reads CSARGYAGGSPTYNEQFF. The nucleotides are TGCAGTGCTAGAGGGTACGCGGGAGGTTCCCCGACCTACAATGAGCAGTTCTTC.